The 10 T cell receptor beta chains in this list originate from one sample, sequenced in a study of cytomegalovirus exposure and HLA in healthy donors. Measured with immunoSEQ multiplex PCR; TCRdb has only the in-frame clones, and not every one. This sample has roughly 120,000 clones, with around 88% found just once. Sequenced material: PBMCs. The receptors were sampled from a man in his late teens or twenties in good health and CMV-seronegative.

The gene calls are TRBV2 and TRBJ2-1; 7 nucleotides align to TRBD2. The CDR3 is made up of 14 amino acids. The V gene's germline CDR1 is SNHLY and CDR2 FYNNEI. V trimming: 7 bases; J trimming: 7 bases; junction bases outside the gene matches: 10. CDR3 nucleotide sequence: TGTGCCAGCATTGAGTTAGCGGGCCTAAATGAGCAGTTCTTC. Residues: CASIELAGLNEQFF.

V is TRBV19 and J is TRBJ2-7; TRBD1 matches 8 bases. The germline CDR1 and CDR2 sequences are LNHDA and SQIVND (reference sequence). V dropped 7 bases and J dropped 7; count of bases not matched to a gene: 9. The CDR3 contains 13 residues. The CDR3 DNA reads TGTGCCAGTAACATGAACAGGGGGAGGGAGCAGTACTTC. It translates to CASNMNRGREQYF.

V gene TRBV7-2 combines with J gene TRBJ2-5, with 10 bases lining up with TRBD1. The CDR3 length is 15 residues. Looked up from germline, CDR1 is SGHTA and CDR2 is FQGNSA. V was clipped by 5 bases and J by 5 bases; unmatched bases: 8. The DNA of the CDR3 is TGTGCCAGCAGCGCTCCGGGACAGGGGTCGGAGACCCAGTACTTC. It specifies CASSAPGQGSETQYF.

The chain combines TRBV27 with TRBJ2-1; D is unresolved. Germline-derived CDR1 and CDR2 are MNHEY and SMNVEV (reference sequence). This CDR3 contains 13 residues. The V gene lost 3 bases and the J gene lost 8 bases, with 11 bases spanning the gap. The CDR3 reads CASSFSRSHEQFF. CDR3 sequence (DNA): TGTGCCAGCAGTTTCTCTAGGTCCCATGAGCAGTTCTTC.

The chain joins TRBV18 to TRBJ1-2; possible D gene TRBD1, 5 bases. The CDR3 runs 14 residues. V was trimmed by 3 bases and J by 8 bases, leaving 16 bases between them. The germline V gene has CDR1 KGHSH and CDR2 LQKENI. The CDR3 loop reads CASSPGTDKLGYTF. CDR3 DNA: TGTGCCAGCTCACCGGGTACGGACAAACTGGGCTACACCTTC.

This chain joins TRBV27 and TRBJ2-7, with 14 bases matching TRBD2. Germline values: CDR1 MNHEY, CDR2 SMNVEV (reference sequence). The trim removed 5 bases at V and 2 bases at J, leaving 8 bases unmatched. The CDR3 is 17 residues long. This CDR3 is CASSAGLAGGGAYEQYF. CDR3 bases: TGTGCCAGCAGTGCCGGACTAGCGGGAGGAGGGGCCTACGAGCAGTACTTC.

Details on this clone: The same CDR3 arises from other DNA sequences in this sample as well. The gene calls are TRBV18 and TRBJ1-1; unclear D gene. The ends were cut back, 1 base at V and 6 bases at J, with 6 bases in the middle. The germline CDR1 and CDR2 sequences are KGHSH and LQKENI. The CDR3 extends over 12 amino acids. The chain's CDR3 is CASSPLSPEAFF. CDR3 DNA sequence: TGTGCCAGCTCACCACTGTCTCCTGAAGCTTTCTTT. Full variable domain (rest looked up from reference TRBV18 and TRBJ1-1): NAGVMQNPRHLVRRRGQEARLRCSPMKGHSHVYWYRQLPEEGLKFMVYLQKENIIDESGMPKERFSAEFPKEGPSILRIQQVVRGDSAAYFCASSPLSPEAFFGQGTRLTVV.

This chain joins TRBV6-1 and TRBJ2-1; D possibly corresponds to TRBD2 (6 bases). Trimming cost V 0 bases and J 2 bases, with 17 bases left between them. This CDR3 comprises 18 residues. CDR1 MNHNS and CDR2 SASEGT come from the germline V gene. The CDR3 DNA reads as TGTGCCAGCAGTGAAGCATTCCTGGCGGGGATAGCCTACAATGAGCAGTTCTTC. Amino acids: CASSEAFLAGIAYNEQFF.

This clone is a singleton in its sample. Here the CDR3 reads CASSLGTSGSTDTQYF. The CDR3 region has the DNA TGTGCCAGCAGCTTGGGGACTAGCGGGAGCACAGATACGCAGTATTTT. This chain joins TRBV5-4 and TRBJ2-3; TRBD2 matches 11 bases. The CDR3 length is 16 residues. Germline values: CDR1 SGHNT, CDR2 YYREEE (reference sequence). V shed 0 bases and J 0 bases; nucleotides not matched to a gene: 0. Complete variable domain (other parts from reference TRBV5-4 and TRBJ2-3): ETGVTQSPTHLIKTRGQQVTLRCSSQSGHNTVSWYQQALGQGPQFIFQYYREEENGRGNFPPRFSGLQFPNYSSELNVNALELDDSALYLCASSLGTSGSTDTQYFGPGTRLTVL.

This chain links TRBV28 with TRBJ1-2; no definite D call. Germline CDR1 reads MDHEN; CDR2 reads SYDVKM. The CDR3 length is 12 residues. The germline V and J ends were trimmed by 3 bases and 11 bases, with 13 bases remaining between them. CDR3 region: CASSLSDRRYTF. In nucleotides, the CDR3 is TGTGCCAGCAGTTTGTCGGACCGGAGGTACACCTTC.